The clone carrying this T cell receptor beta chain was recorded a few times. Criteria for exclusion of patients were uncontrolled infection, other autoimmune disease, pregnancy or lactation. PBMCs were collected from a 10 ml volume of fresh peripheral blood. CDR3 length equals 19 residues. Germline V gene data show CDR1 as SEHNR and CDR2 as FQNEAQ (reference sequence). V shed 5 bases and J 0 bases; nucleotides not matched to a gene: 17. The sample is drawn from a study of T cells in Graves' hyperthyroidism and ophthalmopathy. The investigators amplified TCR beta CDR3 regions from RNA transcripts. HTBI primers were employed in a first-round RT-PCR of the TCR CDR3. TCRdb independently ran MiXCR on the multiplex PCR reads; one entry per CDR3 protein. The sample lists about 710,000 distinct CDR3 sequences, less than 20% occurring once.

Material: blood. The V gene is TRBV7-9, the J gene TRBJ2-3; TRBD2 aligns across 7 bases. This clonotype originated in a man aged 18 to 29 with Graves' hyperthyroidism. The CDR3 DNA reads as TGTGCCAGCAGCGCAGGACTAGGCCTGGCGGCGTTTAGCACAGATACGCAGTATTTT. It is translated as CASSAGLGLAAFSTDTQYF. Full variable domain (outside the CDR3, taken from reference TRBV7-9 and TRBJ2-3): DTGVSQNPRHKITKRGQNVTFRCDPISEHNRLYWYRQTLGQGPEFLTYFQNEAQLEKSRLLSDRFSAERPKGSFSTLEIQRTEQGDSAMYLCASSAGLGLAAFSTDTQYFGPGTRLTVL.